The text below deals with one T cell receptor beta chain. Its antigen is as yet unknown. The length of the CDR3 is 16 residues. Germline CDR1 is ENHRY and CDR2 is SYGVKD. This sample was taken from a study of blood T cells in healthy people across ages. General study results and limits: The fall in TCR beta diversity per million T cells was roughly linear with age. There was a strong correlation between TCR beta diversity and naive T cell percentage.

A second roughly 7 to 12 cycle PCR used barcoded and J-beta primers. A template-switch adaptor that had 12 random nucleotides put a tag on each cDNA molecule. TCRdb analysed the 5' RACE reads with MiXCR anew, one entry per CDR3 protein. The sample contains over a million distinct CDR3 sequences, around 39% of which appear only once. The sample consisted of blood. The TCR comes from a young woman in good health. The rearrangement uses TRBV10-3 and TRBJ2-5, with TRBD2 matching 8 bases. The DNA end lines up better with TRBJ2-7; the J call may be wrong. CDR3 DNA sequence: TGTGCCATCAGTGACTTACTAGCGGAGCCGGTTTACGAGCAGTACTTC. As protein: CAISDLLAEPVYEQYF.